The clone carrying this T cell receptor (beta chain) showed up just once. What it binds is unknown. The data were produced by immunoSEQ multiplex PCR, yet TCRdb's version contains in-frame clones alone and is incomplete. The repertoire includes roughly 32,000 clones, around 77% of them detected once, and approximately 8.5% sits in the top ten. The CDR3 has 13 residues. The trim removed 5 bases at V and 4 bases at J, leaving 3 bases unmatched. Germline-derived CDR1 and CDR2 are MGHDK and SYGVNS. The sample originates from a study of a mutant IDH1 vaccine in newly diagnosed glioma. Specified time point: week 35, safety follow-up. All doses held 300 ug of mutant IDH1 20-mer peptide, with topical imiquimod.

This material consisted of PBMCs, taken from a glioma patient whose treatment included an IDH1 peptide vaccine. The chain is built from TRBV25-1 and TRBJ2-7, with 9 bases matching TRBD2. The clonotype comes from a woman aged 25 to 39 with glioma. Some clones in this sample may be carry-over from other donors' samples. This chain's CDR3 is CASSPSGIYEQYF. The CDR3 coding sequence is TGTGCCAGCAGTCCTAGCGGGATATACGAGCAGTACTTC.